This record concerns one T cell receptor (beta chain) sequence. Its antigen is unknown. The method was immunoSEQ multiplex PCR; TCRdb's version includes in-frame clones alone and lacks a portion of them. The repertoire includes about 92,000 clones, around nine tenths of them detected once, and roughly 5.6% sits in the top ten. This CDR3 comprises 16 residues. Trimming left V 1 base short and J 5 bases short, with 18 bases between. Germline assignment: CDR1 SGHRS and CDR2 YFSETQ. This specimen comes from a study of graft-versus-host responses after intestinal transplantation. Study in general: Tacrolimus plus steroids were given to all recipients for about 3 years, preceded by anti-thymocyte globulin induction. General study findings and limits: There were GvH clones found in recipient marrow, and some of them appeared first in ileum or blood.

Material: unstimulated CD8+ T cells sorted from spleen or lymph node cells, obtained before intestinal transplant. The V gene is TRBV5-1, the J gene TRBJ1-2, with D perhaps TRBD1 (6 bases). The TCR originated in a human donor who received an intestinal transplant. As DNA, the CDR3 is TGCGCCAGCAGCTTGTTGGGACAAGTTGACCGGTATGGCTACACCTTC. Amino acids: CASSLLGQVDRYGYTF. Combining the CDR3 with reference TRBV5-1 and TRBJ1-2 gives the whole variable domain KAGVTQTPRYLIKTRGQQVTLSCSPISGHRSVSWYQQTPGQGLQFLFEYFSETQRNKGNFPGRFSGRQFSNSRSEMNVSTLELGDSALYLCASSLLGQVDRYGYTFGSGTRLTVV.